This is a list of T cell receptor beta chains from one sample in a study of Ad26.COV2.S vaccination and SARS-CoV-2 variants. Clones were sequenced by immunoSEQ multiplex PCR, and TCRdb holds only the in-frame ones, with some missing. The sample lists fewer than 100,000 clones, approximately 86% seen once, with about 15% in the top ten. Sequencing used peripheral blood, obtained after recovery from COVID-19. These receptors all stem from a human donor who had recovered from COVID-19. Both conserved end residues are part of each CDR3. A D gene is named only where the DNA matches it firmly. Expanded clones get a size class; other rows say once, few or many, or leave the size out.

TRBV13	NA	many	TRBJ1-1	TGTGCCAGCAGCTTAACTTTCTCCGGATCGAACACTGAAGCTTTCTTT	CASSLTFSGSNTEAFF
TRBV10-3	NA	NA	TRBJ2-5	TGTGCCATCAGTAACGCGGAGACCCAGTACTTC	CAISNAETQYF
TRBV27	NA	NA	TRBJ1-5	TGTGCCAGCAGTTGGTCGGTGTATAGCAATCAGCCCCAGCATTTT	CASSWSVYSNQPQHF
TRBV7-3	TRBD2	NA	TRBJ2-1	TGTGCCAGCAGCTTAGGGCCCCGGACTAGCGGGTCCCGCAGCTCCTACAATGAGCAGTTCTTC	CASSLGPRTSGSRSSYNEQFF
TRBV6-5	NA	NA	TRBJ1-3	TGTGCCAGCAGTACCTTAAGAACTTCAAACACCATATATTTT	CASSTLRTSNTIYF
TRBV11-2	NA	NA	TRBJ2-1	TGTGCCAGCAGCCGTATACCCCGACAGGACAGCTACAATGAGCAGTTCTTC	CASSRIPRQDSYNEQFF
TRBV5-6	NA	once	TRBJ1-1	TGTGCCAGCAGCCTGGGCCAGGGAAGGGGGACTGAAGCTTTCTTT	CASSLGQGRGTEAFF
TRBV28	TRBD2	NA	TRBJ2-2	TGTGCCAGCAGACGCGGGGGAACCGGGGAGCTGTTTTTT	CASRRGGTGELFF
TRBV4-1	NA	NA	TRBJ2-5	TGCGCCAGCAGCCAAGAGGTCCAGGGAAAAGAGACCCAGTACTTC	CASSQEVQGKETQYF
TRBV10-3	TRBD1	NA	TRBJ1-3	TGTGCCATCAGTGAGGGGACAGCCCTCGGAAACACCATATATTTT	CAISEGTALGNTIYF
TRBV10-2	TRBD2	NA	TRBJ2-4	TGCGCCAGCGGGACTAGCGGGAACATTCAGTACTTC	CASGTSGNIQYF
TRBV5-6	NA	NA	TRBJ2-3	TGTGCCAGCAGCTTGGGAAGCACAGATACGCAGTATTTT	CASSLGSTDTQYF
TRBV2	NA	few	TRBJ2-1	TGTGCCAGCAGCGCCAATACCTACAATGAGCAGTTCTTC	CASSANTYNEQFF
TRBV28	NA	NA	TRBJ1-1	TGTGCCAGCAGGGCTCAGGGAGGAGACACTGAAGCTTTCTTT	CASRAQGGDTEAFF
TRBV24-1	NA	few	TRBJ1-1	TGTGCCACCAGTGATACTGGGGGGACCACTGAAGCTTTCTTT	CATSDTGGTTEAFF
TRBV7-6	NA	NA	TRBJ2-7	TGTGCCAGCAGCCGATTCCGTCGGGGCGCCAGGCGCGACGAGCAGTACTTC	CASSRFRRGARRDEQYF
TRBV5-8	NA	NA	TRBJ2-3	TGTGCCAGCAGCTTTAGTACGTTCCTTAGCACAGATACGCAGTATTTT	CASSFSTFLSTDTQYF
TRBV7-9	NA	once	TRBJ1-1	TGTGCCAGCAGCATCAAAGGCCCAGACCAAGCTTTCTTT	CASSIKGPDQAFF
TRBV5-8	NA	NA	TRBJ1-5	TGTGCCAGCAGCTTGTTAGGCGGGGGGTCCAATCAGCCCCAGCATTTT	CASSLLGGGSNQPQHF
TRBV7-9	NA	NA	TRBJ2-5	TGTGCCAGCAGTCTAGGGGGGGTGGCGGCCCAGTACTTC	CASSLGGVAAQYF
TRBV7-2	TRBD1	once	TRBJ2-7	TGTGCCAGCAGCTCAAGACAGGGGGCCGACGAGCAGTACTTC	CASSSRQGADEQYF
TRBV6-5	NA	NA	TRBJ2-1	TGTGCCAGCAGCCAGGCGAACCACAATGAGCAGTTCTTC	CASSQANHNEQFF
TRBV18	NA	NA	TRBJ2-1	TGTGCCAGCTCTCACGGGTCCAAAGTGTACAATGAGCAGTTCTTC	CASSHGSKVYNEQFF
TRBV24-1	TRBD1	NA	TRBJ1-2	TGTGCCACCAGTGCCCCCCAGACAGGGGTCGATGGCTACACCTTC	CATSAPQTGVDGYTF
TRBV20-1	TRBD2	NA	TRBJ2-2	TGCAGTGCTAGTGAAAGCGGGAGATCCGGGGAGCTGTTTTTT	CSASESGRSGELFF
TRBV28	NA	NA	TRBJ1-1	TGTGCCACCAACGGGAACACCGCATTGGGCACTGAAGCTTTCTTT	CATNGNTALGTEAFF
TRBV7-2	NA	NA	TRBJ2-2	TGTGCCAGCAGCTCCGACAGACTAACCGGGGAGCTGTTTTTT	CASSSDRLTGELFF
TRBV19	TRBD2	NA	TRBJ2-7	TGTGCCAGTAGTCTAGGCGGGAGCTACGAGCAGTACTTC	CASSLGGSYEQYF
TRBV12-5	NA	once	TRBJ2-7	TGTGCTAGTGGTTTGGTGCTCAAAGGCGAGCAGTACTTC	CASGLVLKGEQYF
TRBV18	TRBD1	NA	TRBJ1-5	TGTGCCAGTATACAGGGGGCCGGGCAGCCCCAGCATTTT	CASIQGAGQPQHF
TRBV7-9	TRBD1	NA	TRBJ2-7	TGTGCCAGCAGCCCGTCGGGGACAGGGCGAGAGCAGTACTTC	CASSPSGTGREQYF